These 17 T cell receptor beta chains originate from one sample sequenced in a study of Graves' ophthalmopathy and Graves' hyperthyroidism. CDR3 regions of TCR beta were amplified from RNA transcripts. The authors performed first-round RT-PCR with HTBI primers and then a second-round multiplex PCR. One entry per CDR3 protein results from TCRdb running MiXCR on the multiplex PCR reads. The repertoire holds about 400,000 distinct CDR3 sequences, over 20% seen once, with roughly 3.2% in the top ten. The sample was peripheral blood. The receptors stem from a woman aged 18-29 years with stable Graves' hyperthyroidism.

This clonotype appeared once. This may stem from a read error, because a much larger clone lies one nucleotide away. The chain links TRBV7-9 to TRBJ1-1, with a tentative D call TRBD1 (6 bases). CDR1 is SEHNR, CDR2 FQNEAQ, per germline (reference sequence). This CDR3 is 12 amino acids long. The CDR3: CATGQPNTEACF. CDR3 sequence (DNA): TGTGCCACCGGACAGCCAAACACTGAAGCTTGCTTT.

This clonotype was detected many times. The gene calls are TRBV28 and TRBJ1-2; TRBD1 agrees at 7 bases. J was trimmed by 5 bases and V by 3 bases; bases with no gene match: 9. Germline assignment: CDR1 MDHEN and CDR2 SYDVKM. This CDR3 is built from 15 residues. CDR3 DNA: TGTGCCAGCAGTTTCCCTAGACAGGGCCTTTATGGCTACACCTTC. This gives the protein CASSFPRQGLYGYTF.

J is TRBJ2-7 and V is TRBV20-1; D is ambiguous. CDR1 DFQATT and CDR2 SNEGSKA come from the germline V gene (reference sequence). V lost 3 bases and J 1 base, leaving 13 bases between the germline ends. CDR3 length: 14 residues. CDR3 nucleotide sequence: TGCAGTGCTAGTCCCACCATATTTTCCTACGAGCAGTACTTC. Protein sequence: CSASPTIFSYEQYF.

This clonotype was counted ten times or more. This chain's CDR3 is CSARDLLAGGIYEQYF. Here the CDR3 DNA reads TGCAGTGCTAGAGATTTGCTAGCGGGAGGTATTTACGAGCAGTACTTC. The V call is TRBV20-1, the J call TRBJ2-7; 11 bases align to TRBD2. This CDR3 spans 16 amino acids. The V gene end was trimmed by 0 bases and the J gene end by 4 bases; junction bases not matched to a gene: 8. The V gene's germline CDR1 is DFQATT and CDR2 SNEGSKA (reference sequence).

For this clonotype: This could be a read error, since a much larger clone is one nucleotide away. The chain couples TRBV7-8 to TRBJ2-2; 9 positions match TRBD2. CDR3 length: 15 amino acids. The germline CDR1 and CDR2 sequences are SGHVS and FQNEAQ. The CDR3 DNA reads TGTGCCAGCAGCGGAAGCGGGGGGTATTCCGGGGAGCTGTGTTTT. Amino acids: CASSGSGGYSGELCF.

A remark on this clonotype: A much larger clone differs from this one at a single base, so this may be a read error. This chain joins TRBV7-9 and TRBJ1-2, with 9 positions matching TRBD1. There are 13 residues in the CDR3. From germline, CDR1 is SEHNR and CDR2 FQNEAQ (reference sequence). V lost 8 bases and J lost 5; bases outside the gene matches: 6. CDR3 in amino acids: CASCWTGEYGYTF. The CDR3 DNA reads TGTGCCAGCTGCTGGACAGGGGAGTATGGCTACACCTTC.

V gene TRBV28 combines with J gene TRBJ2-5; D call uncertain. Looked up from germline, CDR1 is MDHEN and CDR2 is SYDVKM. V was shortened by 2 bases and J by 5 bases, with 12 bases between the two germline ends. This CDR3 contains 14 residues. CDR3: CASSLVALSETQYF. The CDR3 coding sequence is TGTGCCAGCAGTTTAGTGGCCCTATCGGAGACCCAGTACTTC.

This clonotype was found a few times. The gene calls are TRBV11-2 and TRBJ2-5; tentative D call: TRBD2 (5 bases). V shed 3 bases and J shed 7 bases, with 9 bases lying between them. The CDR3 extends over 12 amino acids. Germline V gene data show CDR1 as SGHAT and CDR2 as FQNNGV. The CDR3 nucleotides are TGTGCCAGCAGCTTGGACTTTATGACCCAGTACTTC. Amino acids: CASSLDFMTQYF.

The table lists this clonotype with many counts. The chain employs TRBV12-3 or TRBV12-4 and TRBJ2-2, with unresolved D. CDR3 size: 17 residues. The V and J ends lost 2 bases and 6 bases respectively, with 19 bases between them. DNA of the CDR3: TGTGCCAGCAGTTTATACCGACGGCCTGTAACGTCCGGGGAGCTGTTTTTT. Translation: CASSLYRRPVTSGELFF.

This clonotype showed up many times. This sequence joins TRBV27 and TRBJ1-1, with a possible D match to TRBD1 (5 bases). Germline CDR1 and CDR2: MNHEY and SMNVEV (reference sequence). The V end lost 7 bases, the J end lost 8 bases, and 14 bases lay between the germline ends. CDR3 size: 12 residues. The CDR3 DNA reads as TGTGCCAGCAAGGGGTCCGCTCCGGAAGCTTTCTTT. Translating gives CASKGSAPEAFF.

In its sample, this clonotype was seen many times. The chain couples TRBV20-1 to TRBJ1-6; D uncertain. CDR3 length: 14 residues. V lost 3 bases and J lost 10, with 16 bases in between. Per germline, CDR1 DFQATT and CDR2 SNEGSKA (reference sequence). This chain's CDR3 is CSASQLRVRSPLHF. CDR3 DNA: TGCAGTGCTAGCCAGCTGAGGGTACGCTCACCCCTCCACTTT.

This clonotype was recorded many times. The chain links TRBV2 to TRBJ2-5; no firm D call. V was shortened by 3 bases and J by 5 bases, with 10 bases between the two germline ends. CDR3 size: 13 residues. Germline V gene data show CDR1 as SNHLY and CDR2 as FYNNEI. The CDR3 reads CASSDGVWETQYF. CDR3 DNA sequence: TGTGCCAGCAGTGACGGAGTATGGGAGACCCAGTACTTC.

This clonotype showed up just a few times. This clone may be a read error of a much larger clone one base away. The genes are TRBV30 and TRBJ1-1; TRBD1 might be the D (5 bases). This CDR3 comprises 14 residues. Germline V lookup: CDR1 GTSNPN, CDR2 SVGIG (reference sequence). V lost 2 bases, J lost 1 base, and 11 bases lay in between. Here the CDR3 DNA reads TGTGCCTGGAGTAAAGGACACACGAACACTGAAGCTTTCTTT. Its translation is CAWSKGHTNTEAFF.

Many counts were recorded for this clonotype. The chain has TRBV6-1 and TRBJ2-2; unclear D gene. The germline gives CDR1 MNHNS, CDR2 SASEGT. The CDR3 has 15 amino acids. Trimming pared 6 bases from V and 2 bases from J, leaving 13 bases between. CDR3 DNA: TGTGCCAGCAGGACCGGACCTTTCAACACCGGGGAGCTGTTTTTT. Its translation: CASRTGPFNTGELFF.

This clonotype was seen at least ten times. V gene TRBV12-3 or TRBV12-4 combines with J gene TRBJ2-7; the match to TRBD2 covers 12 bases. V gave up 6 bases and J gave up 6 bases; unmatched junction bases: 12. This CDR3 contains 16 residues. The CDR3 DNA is TGTGCCAGCAGCCCACGCCCGACTAGCGGGAGTGGCGAGCAGTACTTC. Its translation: CASSPRPTSGSGEQYF.

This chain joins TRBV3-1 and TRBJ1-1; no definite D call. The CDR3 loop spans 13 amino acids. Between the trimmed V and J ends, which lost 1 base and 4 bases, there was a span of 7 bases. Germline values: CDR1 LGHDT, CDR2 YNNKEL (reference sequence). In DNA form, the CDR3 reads TGTGCCAGCAGCCAAGCCCGGGCCACTGAAGCTTTCTTT. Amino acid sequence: CASSQARATEAFF.

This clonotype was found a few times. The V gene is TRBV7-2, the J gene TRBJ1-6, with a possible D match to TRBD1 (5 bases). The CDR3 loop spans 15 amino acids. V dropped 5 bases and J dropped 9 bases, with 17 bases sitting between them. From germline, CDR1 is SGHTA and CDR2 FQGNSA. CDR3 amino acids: CASSEAGTKSSPLHF. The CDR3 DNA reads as TGTGCCAGCAGCGAGGCCGGGACGAAGAGTTCACCCCTCCACTTT.